Presented here are 7 T cell receptor beta chains from one specimen sequenced in a study of T cells in Graves' hyperthyroidism and ophthalmopathy. Amplified TCR beta CDR3 regions derived from RNA transcripts. First-round RT-PCR targeting the TCR CDR3 was performed with the HTBI primer set. Via MiXCR, TCRdb re-called the multiplex PCR reads, giving one row per CDR3 protein. The sample includes around 300,000 distinct CDR3 sequences, 13% of them seen just once. Sample: blood. The receptor set was obtained from a woman aged 30 to 39 with Graves' hyperthyroidism that later progressed to Graves' ophthalmopathy.

At least ten counts were recorded for this clonotype. J is TRBJ1-2 and V is TRBV11-2; D is possibly TRBD1 (6 bases). The germline V gene has CDR1 SGHAT and CDR2 FQNNGV. The CDR3 runs to 13 residues. Trimming removed 5 bases at V and 3 bases at J, with 10 bases between. This CDR3 is CASSRTADYGYTF. CDR3 DNA sequence: TGTGCCAGCAGCCGGACAGCGGACTATGGCTACACCTTC.

This clonotype occurred many times. The rearrangement uses TRBV30 and TRBJ1-1; D remains unclear. The CDR3 contains 13 residues. The germline V and J ends were trimmed by 1 base and 1 base, with 7 bases remaining between them. The germline V gene has CDR1 GTSNPN and CDR2 SVGIG (reference sequence). The CDR3 bases are TGTGCCTGGAGTGAGGGATCGAACACTGAAGCTTTCTTT. This gives the protein CAWSEGSNTEAFF.

This clonotype was observed many times. The rearrangement uses TRBV6-1 and TRBJ2-7, with D perhaps TRBD1 or TRBD2 (5 bases each). Germline assignment: CDR1 MNHNS and CDR2 SASEGT. V gave up 10 bases and J gave up 2 bases, with 15 bases separating them. The CDR3 length is 13 residues. The CDR3 sequence is CATVRDPAYEQYF. The CDR3 DNA reads TGTGCCACCGTCCGGGACCCAGCCTACGAGCAGTACTTC.

This clonotype was seen ten or more times. V is TRBV6-1 and J is TRBJ2-7, with 12 positions matching TRBD2. J lost 5 bases, V lost 7 bases, and 6 bases had no gene match. This CDR3 is built from 14 residues. Germline V CDR1 and CDR2: MNHNS, SASEGT. CDR3 residues: CASTLTSGRDEQYF. The CDR3, as DNA: TGTGCCAGCACGTTGACTAGCGGGAGAGACGAGCAGTACTTC.

The chain has TRBV29-1 and TRBJ2-5, with 11 positions matching TRBD2. V gave up 3 bases and J gave up 1 base; unmatched junction bases: 1. Germline CDR1 and CDR2: SQVTM and ANQGSEA. There are 14 residues in the CDR3. The CDR3 sequence is CSVEGLAVQETQYF. The CDR3 region has the DNA TGCAGCGTTGAGGGACTAGCGGTCCAAGAGACCCAGTACTTC.

This clonotype was detected many times. V gene TRBV28 combines with J gene TRBJ2-7; D not resolved. From germline, CDR1 is MDHEN and CDR2 SYDVKM. V was cut by 3 bases and J by 2 bases, with 20 bases left in between. This CDR3 has 17 residues. The CDR3 nucleotides are TGTGCCAGCAGTTTGGAGTTGTTCGGTGAAAGGGCCTACGAGCAGTACTTC. This encodes CASSLELFGERAYEQYF.

V and J are TRBV3-1 and TRBJ2-1, with 9 bases aligning to TRBD2. J lost 7 bases, V lost 1 base, and 5 bases had no gene match. The CDR3 consists of 15 residues. Germline assignment: CDR1 LGHDT and CDR2 YNNKEL (reference sequence). CDR3 in amino acids: CASSQGRGGWNEQFF. The DNA for the CDR3 is TGTGCCAGCAGCCAAGGGCGGGGGGGTTGGAATGAGCAGTTCTTC.